The source of this T cell receptor beta chain is a study of T cells after yellow fever vaccination. TCRdb used MiXCR to reprocess the 5' RACE reads, holding one entry per CDR3 protein. The sample comprises approximately 140,000 distinct CDR3 sequences, less than 9.5% of which are singletons, and 0.73% rests with the top ten. Findings and caveats of the study: A faster peak, day 5 versus 15, was reached by the weaker secondary response.

Only a few counts were recorded for this clonotype. Its cognate antigen is unknown. Germline CDR1 and CDR2: SGHAT and FQNNGV. CDR3 length: 20 amino acids. V trimming: 4 bases; J trimming: 2 bases; junction bases outside the gene matches: 20. This receptor was obtained from a man aged 30 to 45 who received the YFV17D yellow fever vaccine. The sample here was CD4+ T cells sorted from PBMCs, taken 5 days after the yellow fever booster vaccination. This rearrangement joins TRBV11-2 to TRBJ2-7, with 10 bases lining up with TRBD2. In nucleotides, the CDR3 is TGTGCCAGCAGCTCCAACCCCGGGACTAGCGTCGCCGAGCGGGCCTACGAGCAGTACTTC. It yields the protein CASSSNPGTSVAERAYEQYF. Supplemented by reference TRBV11-2 and TRBJ2-7, the full variable domain reads EAGVAQSPRYKIIEKRQSVAFWCNPISGHATLYWYQQILGQGPKLLIQFQNNGVVDDSQLPKDRFSAERLKGVDSTLKIQPAKLEDSAVYLCASSSNPGTSVAERAYEQYFGPGTRLTVT.